This T cell receptor (beta chain) was recorded in a study of cytomegalovirus exposure and HLA in healthy donors (dated by TCRdb to between 2016 and 2019). Regarding the complete study: In an earlier analysis of around 540 of the donors, around 290 Gb of sequence data and approximately 120 million unique TCR beta sequences from about 180 million T cells were reported. About 310 gigabases of sequencing data and approximately 80 million unique TCR sequences were included in an early release covering 550 to 650 HLA-typed donors. The genetic ancestry cluster associated with self-reported Caucasian donors included 81% of the roughly 400 genotyped donors. The study was designed to test whether signatures of past pathogen exposure could be identified by cataloging public T cell receptors. The T cell repertoires of around 730 subjects were profiled by immunosequencing and related to cytomegalovirus serostatus. Besides the first cohort of 500 to 700 subjects, a separate validation cohort made up of over 100 different subjects was used. High-throughput TCR immunosequencing, statistical association of individual TCRs with disease status, and machine learning were combined to predict cytomegalovirus infection status. To study patterns of TCR occurrence, a later analysis re-analyzed previously published TCR beta repertoires from 700 or so donors and added high-resolution HLA genotyping. Rather than using new phenotypic data, the later analysis identified candidate immune exposures from TCR beta sequences and from how often those sequences occurred across donors. An earlier analysis of about 600 of the donors used high-throughput TCR beta sequencing to judge whether each TCR beta V gene segment behaved as functional or pseudogenic. Donor age, sex, ethnicity and CMV serostatus were collected together with the repertoire data. A later genetic analysis took genome-wide SNP genotypes for 398 of the 666 donors and used that subset as a discovery cohort. Every discovery cohort repertoire had been produced on one sequencing platform. HLA typing included class I and class II loci at four-digit resolution. The number of typed donors differed by locus: 629-630 for A, B, C, DRB1 and DQB1; some 500 for DQA1; 606 for DPA1; and roughly 450 for DPB1. Roughly five DR-DQ haplotypes were treated as single units for association and clustering because of strong linkage in the cohort. Among roughly 400 genotyped donors of the cohort, an average of about 240,000 unique TCR beta nucleotide sequences was sequenced per donor, of which about 19% were non-productive.

As concerns this clone: Which antigen it targets is not known. Base qualities are not provided; no much larger clone lies one nucleotide away.

Overall study results and their limits: Only TCR beta chains were sequenced in this cohort, and the absence of alpha or paired-chain data limited detectable features. A further reported finding was that TCR beta sequences accurately predicted the HLA-A and HLA-B alleles for most subjects in the first cohort. In a later analysis, TCR association rates were found to vary across HLA loci, with the most associated TCRs seen for DRB1 alleles and the fewest for HLA-C alleles. HLA typing was unavailable for some donors at each locus, so association tests used only the typed subset. Sequencing depth was assumed to be roughly uniform across donors in the presence/absence analyses, though that assumption may not hold. In an earlier analysis of fewer than 750 of the donors, most TCR beta V segments were observed in productive rearrangements about 90% or about 30% of the time, broadly matching IMGT annotations. A few of the identified cytomegalovirus-associated TCR beta chains were confirmed in vitro to be specific for cytomegalovirus antigens. The classifier was reported to diagnose cytomegalovirus status with high specificity and sensitivity in both the original and validation cohorts. An association between a missense DCLRE1C variant and V-gene and J-gene trimming of TCR beta chains was found in a later genetic analysis and replicated in an independent cohort. In a later analysis, most CMV-associated TCR beta chains were found to appear HLA-restricted, with HLA associations seemingly driven largely by CMV exposure. The study gave a list of around 170 TCR beta chains associated with cytomegalovirus. In a later analysis, 15,000 to 20,000 TCR beta sequences were associated with specific HLA alleles at a false discovery rate of 0.05. Linkage disequilibrium might explain the correlated functional status among segregating V segments, but an unknown experimental factor could not be excluded. Over 15 rarely observed V segments, including chromosome 9 orphons, were excluded from the earlier analysis of about 600 of the donors because counts were too low. In a later analysis, HLA-associated TCR beta chains were found to be more clonally expanded and to have lower generation probabilities than equally common non-associated chains. While some public TCRs were present in many individuals, most TCR sequences turned up only very rarely across donors. A cluster of highly shared sequence variants was judged likely to represent a technical artifact of the sequencing pipeline. In a later genetic analysis, fewer N-insertions in productive TCRs were reported among donors in an Asian-associated ancestry cluster than the roughly 700-donor mean. It was suggested by the authors that the approach could potentially be generalized to other disease states and immunological phenotypes. CMV serostatus was the only immune exposure information available for the cohort. Strong co-occurrence of HLA alleles, especially DR and DQ, made assigning TCR associations to individual alleles difficult. In a later analysis, several top co-occurrence clusters were reported to appear linked to parvovirus B19, influenza, CMV and Epstein-Barr virus.

The library was prepared using the immunoSEQ multiplex PCR assay. For the multiplex PCR, a mixture combining 60 forward primers for TCR Vbeta segments and 13 reverse primers for TCR Jbeta segments was used. Amplification of the CDR3 region of rearranged TCR beta genes was performed with a multiplex PCR assay on genomic DNA. On the Illumina HiSeq System, the amplified TCR beta libraries were sequenced as 87-base-pair reads. Processing in the source paper ran as follows. Across the 700 or so repertoires, a later analysis counted approximately 75 million unique TCR beta chains, roughly 11 million of which were shared by at least two donors. Raw reads were error-corrected and collapsed into unique sequences with a nearest-neighbor algorithm that merged closely related sequences to remove PCR and sequencing errors. Alignment of CDR3 sequences to IMGT reference sequences was used to assign V, D and J gene segments. For a sequence to be retained, a match of at least six nucleotides to both a V gene segment and a J gene segment was required. Rearrangements were classified as productive when the CDR3 lacked stop codons and remained in frame with V and J, and all other rearrangements were classified as non-productive. CDR3 was defined by IMGT convention, running from the second conserved V-encoded cysteine to the conserved J-encoded phenylalanine. The earlier analysis of about 570 of the donors excluded any sequence lacking an unambiguous match to a single V gene segment. An earlier analysis of fewer than 650 of the donors classified V segments as functional when productive rearrangements were above 56.7% and as segregating when the standard deviation between donors was above 5%. To diagnose cytomegalovirus status from the catalog of TCR beta chain sequences, a statistical classification framework was built. A later analysis assigned V and J genes by comparing TCR nucleotide sequences with IMGT/GENE-DB human TR gene sequences. In a later analysis, CDR3 sequences and most-parsimonious VDJ recombination scenarios were assigned using the TCRdist pipeline. In a later analysis, every TCR beta chain was defined by the combination of its CDR3 amino acid sequence and its V-gene family, and reads without a unique V-gene family were dropped. In a later analysis, around 650 highly shared, low-generation-probability nucleotide sequences were removed to address suspected cross-contamination and a sequencing artifact. A later analysis calculated a clonal expansion index for each public chain from normalized within-repertoire ranks of inferred template counts. A later analysis computed generation probabilities with a VDJ recombination model fitted to out-of-frame rearrangements, and checked the results against IGoR. In a later analysis, hypergeometric tests were used to score TCR-TCR, TCR-HLA and TCR-CMV co-occurrence, with a repertoire-size bias correction applied to TCR pairs. To estimate false discovery rates, a later analysis permuted the HLA or CMV assignments 20 times. In a later analysis, co-occurring TCRs were grouped using DBSCAN, with TCRdist sequence similarity added in when clustering inside HLA-allele-positive subsets. For co-occurrence clustering, repertoires with fewer than 30,000 or more than 120,000 public chains were excluded, along with roughly 5 repertoires with anomalous nucleotide sharing. TCRdb obtained this table from immuneACCESS and retained in-frame rearrangements with V and J assigned. These tables miss some clones; where compared with another copy, unresolved V genes account for less than half of the shortfall, and the remainder is unexplained. V and J calls and clone size follow that table, whereas D and trimming were derived from the DNA. This sample comprises roughly 150,000 clones, approximately 81% of them detected only once. The top ten clonotypes cover more than 2% of the sample.

In total, 500 to 700 healthy bone marrow donors made up the cohort. All cohort members were sampled while nominally healthy, although unrecorded immune exposures were likely present. The donor was CMV seronegative and belonged to the group of around 350 seronegative cohort members. A peripheral blood sample was provided by each donor, and peripheral blood mononuclear cells were used for TCR beta sequencing. Genomic DNA was extracted from the blood cell samples with the Qiagen DNeasy Blood Extraction Kit. This sequence originates from a boy aged 2 to 10 in good health and CMV-seronegative. Material: PBMCs.

The CDR3 here reads CASSQGRTLTEAFF. The DNA sequence is given as TGCGCCAGCAGCCAAGGGCGGACTTTAACTGAAGCTTTCTTT. The chain employs TRBV4-3 and TRBJ1-1, with the D gene not confidently named. The germline V gene encodes CDR1 LGHNA and CDR2 YSLEER. There are 14 amino acids in the CDR3, from cysteine to phenylalanine inclusive. The only DNA kept is the CDR3, 42 bases in frame from the first base. V gives up 1 base and J gives up 5 bases, and the segment between their germline ends measures 11 bases.